The sequence of this T cell receptor (beta chain) was determined in a study of blood T cell repertoires in COVID-19. About the study: Donors in the United States, Italy and Spain gave samples during acute or convalescent COVID-19. Sample material is recorded as cDNA or gDNA derived from T cells, B-cell-depleted T cells, or PBMCs.

The V and J ends lost 4 bases and 6 bases respectively, with 10 bases between them. Germline CDR1 and CDR2: LNHDA and SQIVND (reference sequence). CDR3 length: 13 residues. As originally analysed: How many nucleated cells were present was estimated from reference gene primer amplification. Sequencing was performed with immunoSEQ multiplex PCR; in TCRdb, only in-frame clones are kept and a portion is missing. V, J and clone size are those of that table, while D and trimming were read from the DNA. Found here are 150,000 or so clones, about 80% of them singletons; the top ten hold more than 7.5%. J is TRBJ2-4 and V is TRBV19; tentative D call: TRBD1 (6 bases). Sequencing used peripheral blood. The sequence was obtained from a woman aged 70-85 years with acute or convalescent COVID-19. The CDR3 bases are TGTGCCAGTAGTACAGGGGTCGGAAACATTCAGTACTTC. Its translation: CASSTGVGNIQYF. The entire variable domain, with the rest obtained from reference TRBV19 and TRBJ2-4, is as follows: DGGITQSPKYLFRKEGQNVTLSCEQNLNHDAMYWYRQDPGQGLRLIYYSQIVNDFQKGDIAEGYSVSREKKESFPLTVTSAQKNPTAFYLCASSTGVGNIQYFGAGTRLSVL.